There are a few counts of the clone carrying this TCR beta chain. Its specificity is unknown. The sample comes from a study of post-analysis software for immune sequencing data. Study-wide context: Patients had relapsing-remitting, secondary progressive or progressive-relapsing multiple sclerosis; some lacked subtype.

General study points: A handful of TRBV segments were significantly more frequent in patients than in controls. TRBV5-6, TRBV5-1 and TRBV20-1 were among these segments. For normalized Chao1 diversity, multiple sclerosis patients scored significantly lower than controls did.

The library was made from cDNA and included unique molecular identifiers. With about 0.95 to 10 million T cells as the source, roughly 0.5 million cDNA molecules resulted. Each CDR3 protein gets one entry after TCRdb re-called the PCR reads with MiXCR. This sample carries approximately 350,000 distinct CDR3 sequences, about a third of them seen once, and the ten largest clones take 13%. The J segment lost 2 bases and the V segment lost 5 bases, leaving 5 bases of the junction unmatched. This CDR3 has 14 amino acids. The TCR was taken from a girl between 5 and 17 years old with multiple sclerosis. Material for sequencing was blood. J is TRBJ2-7 and V is TRBV12-3 or TRBV12-4; TRBD2 aligns across 8 bases. CDR3 sequence: CASSPRTSPYEQYF. The CDR3 DNA follows: TGTGCCAGCAGTCCCAGGACTAGCCCCTACGAGCAGTACTTC.